This T cell receptor beta chain stems from a study of CD8 T cells in Susac syndrome (dated by TCRdb to about 2019). In terms of the full investigation: The study used repertoire sequencing to test whether antigen drove CD8+ T cell activation and differentiation in Susac syndrome.

Peripheral blood CD8+ and CD4+ T cells from healthy donors, Susac syndrome patients and multiple sclerosis patients were profiled using high-throughput TCR beta sequencing. Multiple sclerosis controls were treatment-naive patients with stable or active relapsing-remitting disease fulfilling revised McDonald criteria. CD8+ TEMRA cells were enriched by FACS, while bulk CD8+ and CD4+ T cells were purified by magnetic negative isolation. Blood was collected in EDTA tubes and processed within 24 hours, with PBMCs isolated through density gradient centrifugation. PBMCs intended for TCR sequencing were cryopreserved in liquid nitrogen and were subsequently thawed in a 37 degrees C water bath. The sorted or isolated CD4+, CD8+ and CD8+ TEMRA cells had a purity of 90% or higher. What the work shows at the level of the full study, not this receptor alone: The number of individuals in the TCR sequencing and HLA analysis was recognized as being relatively small.

RNA was extracted using the RNeasy kit, and roughly 0.5 to 1 microgram was reverse transcribed with random hexamers. TCR beta CDR3 regions were amplified with the immunoSEQ multiplex PCR assay covering 54 Vbeta and 13 Jbeta segments. Bias from PCR amplification was corrected by using a synthetic template baseline for primer optimization and for computational correction. Regarding the original processing steps: Reads were annotated to V, D and J genes per IMGT and analyzed with immunoSEQ Analyzer, keeping only productive sequences. To calculate clonality, Shannon entropy was normalized by log2 of the number of productive unique sequences and then subtracted from one. Public and private clones were assessed among the 100 most prevalent clones of each patient and control. A clone was defined as Susac-specific if it was absent from the healthy and MS cohorts, from some 1,100 published viral clones and from other ImmuneACCESS disease sequences. Clones were called with MiXCR by TCRdb after fastp trimmed the public reads at Q25, and only in-frame beta chains were retained. Entries are consolidated by CDR3 protein sequence, retaining the most common genes and DNA. The V and J calls were determined by TCRdb, not by the authors. Here the sample has around 150,000 distinct CDR3 sequences; roughly 95% occur a single time. The ten largest clones add up to about 0.089% of the sample.

Turning to this clonotype: The target of this receptor is not known. No qualities accompany the bases; no much larger clone lies one base away.

The germline V gene (reference sequence) sets CDR1 to MNHEY and CDR2 to SMNVEV. V is pared back by 2 bases and J by 0 bases, with 8 bases lying between the germline termini. There are 16 amino acids in the CDR3, from cysteine to phenylalanine inclusive. This entry keeps only the CDR3 DNA: 48 bases, framed from base 1. The TCR originated in a human donor with multiple sclerosis. This chain joins TRBV27 to TRBJ2-6, with TRBD1 tentatively as D gene (7 bases match). Sequencing used CD4+ T cells from PBMCs. The CDR3 protein is CASSLQGGSGANVLTF. The DNA is as follows: TGTGCCAGCAGTTTACAGGGGGGCTCTGGGGCCAACGTCCTGACTTTC. Supplemented by the reference TRBV27 and TRBJ2-6 proteins around the CDR3, the complete variable domain is EAQVTQNPRYLITVTGKKLTVTCSQNMNHEYMSWYRQDPGLGLRQIYYSMNVEVTDKGDVPEGYKVSRKEKRNFPLILESPSPNQTSLYFCASSLQGGSGANVLTFGAGSRLTVL.